The 9 T cell receptor beta chains presented below share a single source sample, sequenced in a study of shared clonotypes between healthy human individuals. Data came from immunoSEQ multiplex PCR; TCRdb stores just in-frame clones and leaves some out. The sample lists some 2.1 million clones; approximately 94% were seen once. Naive-designated CD8 cells lacked CD45RO, were positively enriched for CCR7, and omitted terminally differentiated effector memory CD45RA+ cells. The sample comprised naive CD8+ T cells sorted from blood. Source of these receptors: a man between 18 and 35 years old in good health.

As for this clone: The same CDR3 is also encoded by other DNA sequences in this sample. This chain links TRBV6-1 with TRBJ1-5; D is possibly TRBD1 (5 bases). This CDR3 comprises 14 residues. The germline gives CDR1 MNHNS, CDR2 SASEGT. Trimming cost V 2 bases and J 5 bases, with 10 bases left between them. The CDR3 DNA reads TGTGCCAGCAGTGAATATGGCAGGGATCAGCCCCAGCATTTT. This encodes CASSEYGRDQPQHF.

The chain couples TRBV7-6 to TRBJ2-7, with TRBD1 as a possible D gene (6 bases). This CDR3 is built from 13 residues. The V gene lost 5 bases and the J gene lost 5 bases, with 13 bases spanning the gap. The germline gives CDR1 SGHVS, CDR2 FNYEAQ. This chain's CDR3 is CASSAHRVDEQYF. As DNA, the CDR3 is TGTGCCAGCAGCGCGCACAGGGTCGACGAGCAGTACTTC.

The rearrangement uses TRBV27 and TRBJ1-6; the D gene is possibly TRBD1 (6 bases). The length of the CDR3 is 14 residues. Germline V gives CDR1 MNHEY, CDR2 SMNVEV (reference sequence). The ends were cut back, 6 bases at V and 1 base at J, with 7 bases in the middle. In DNA, the CDR3 is TGTGCCAGCAGAACAGGGTCCTATAATTCACCCCTCCACTTT. Translation: CASRTGSYNSPLHF.

As to this clone: This specimen includes other DNA sequences encoding the same CDR3. The V and J genes are TRBV9 and TRBJ2-7; D remains unclear. This CDR3 contains 13 residues. CDR1 is SGDLS, CDR2 YYNGEE, per germline. Deletions cut 0 bases from V and 3 bases from J, with 7 bases between. The CDR3 DNA follows: TGTGCCAGCAGCGTAGGCGGCAGCTACGAGCAGTACTTC. This translates into CASSVGGSYEQYF.

Only a few counts were recorded for this clone. The gene calls are TRBV30 and TRBJ1-1; no clear D gene. The germline V and J ends were trimmed by 4 bases and 2 bases, with 5 bases remaining between them. This CDR3 region has 11 residues. The germline V gene has CDR1 GTSNPN and CDR2 SVGIG (reference sequence). The DNA of the CDR3 is TGTGCCTGGATGTACAACACTGAAGCTTTCTTT. Amino acid sequence: CAWMYNTEAFF. Based on the CDR3 plus reference TRBV30 and TRBJ1-1, the full variable domain is SQTIHQWPATLVQPVGSPLSLECTVEGTSNPNLYWYRQAAGRGLQLLFYSVGIGQISSEVPQNLSASRPQDRQFILSSKKLLLSDSGFYLCAWMYNTEAFFGQGTRLTVV.

CDR3 nucleotide sequence: TGTGCCAGCAGCTTAGAACCTAGCACCCAGTACTTC. It is translated as CASSLEPSTQYF. The rearrangement links TRBV11-2 to TRBJ2-5, with D perhaps matching TRBD2 (5 bases). CDR3 size: 12 residues. With 0 bases removed from V and 8 bases from J, the gap between germline ends came to 7 bases. CDR1 and CDR2 (germline): SGHAT, FQNNGV.

The V call is TRBV9, the J call TRBJ1-1; D is unclear. The V gene lost 3 bases and the J gene lost 6 bases, with 9 bases spanning the gap. There are 12 residues in the CDR3. Germline V gene lookup returns CDR1 SGDLS and CDR2 YYNGEE. DNA of the CDR3: TGTGCCAGCAGCGCCGTGGTTTCTGAAGCTTTCTTT. Protein: CASSAVVSEAFF.

The genes are TRBV5-1 and TRBJ2-3; 10 bases line up with TRBD2. This CDR3 has 16 amino acids. Germline V gives CDR1 SGHRS, CDR2 YFSETQ. V dropped 4 bases and J dropped 2; count of bases not matched to a gene: 7. The CDR3 loop is CASSHGLADSTDTQYF. DNA for the CDR3: TGCGCCAGCAGCCACGGACTAGCGGACTCCACAGATACGCAGTATTTT.

For this clone: Other DNA variants within this sample encode the same CDR3. The gene calls are TRBV6-5 and TRBJ2-1; the D gene could be TRBD1 or TRBD2 (5 bases each). The CDR3 length is 13 residues. V was pared by 4 bases and J by 4 bases, with 8 bases between. The germline V gene has CDR1 MNHEY and CDR2 SVGAGI. This CDR3 reads CASSWDGYNEQFF. The CDR3 DNA reads as TGTGCCAGCAGTTGGGACGGGTACAATGAGCAGTTCTTC.